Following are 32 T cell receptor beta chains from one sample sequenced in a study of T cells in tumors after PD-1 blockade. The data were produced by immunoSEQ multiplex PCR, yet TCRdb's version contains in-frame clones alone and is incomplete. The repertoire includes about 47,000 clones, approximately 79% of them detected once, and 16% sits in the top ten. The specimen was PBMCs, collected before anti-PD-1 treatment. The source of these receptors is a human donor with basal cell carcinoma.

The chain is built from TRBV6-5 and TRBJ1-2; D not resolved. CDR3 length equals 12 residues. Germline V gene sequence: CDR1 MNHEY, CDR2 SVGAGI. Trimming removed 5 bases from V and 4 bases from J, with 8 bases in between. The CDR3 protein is CASSPGFYGYTF. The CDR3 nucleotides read TGTGCCAGCAGTCCAGGCTTCTATGGCTACACCTTC.

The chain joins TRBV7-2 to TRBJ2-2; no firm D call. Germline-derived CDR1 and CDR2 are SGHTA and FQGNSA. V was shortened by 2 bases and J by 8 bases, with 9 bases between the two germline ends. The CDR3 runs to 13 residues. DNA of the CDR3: TGTGCCAGCAGCTTAAATAGGAGAGGGGAGCTGTTTTTT. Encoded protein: CASSLNRRGELFF.

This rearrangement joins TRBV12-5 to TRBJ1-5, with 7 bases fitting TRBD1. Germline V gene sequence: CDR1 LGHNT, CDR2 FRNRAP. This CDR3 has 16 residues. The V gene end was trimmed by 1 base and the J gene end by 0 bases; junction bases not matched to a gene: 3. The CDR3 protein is CASGLAGQHSNQPQHF. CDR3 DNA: TGTGCTAGTGGTTTGGCGGGACAGCATAGCAATCAGCCCCAGCATTTT.

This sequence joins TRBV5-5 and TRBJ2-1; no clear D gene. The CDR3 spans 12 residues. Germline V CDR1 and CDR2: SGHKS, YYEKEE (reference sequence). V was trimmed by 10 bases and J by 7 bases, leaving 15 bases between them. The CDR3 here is CARWVGGNEQFF. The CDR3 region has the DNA TGTGCCCGATGGGTGGGCGGAAATGAGCAGTTCTTC.

In nucleotides, the CDR3 is TGTGCCAGCAGTTACACCTCAACAGGGGAGATCTATGGCTACACCTTC. Protein: CASSYTSTGEIYGYTF. The chain has TRBV6-5 and TRBJ1-2; TRBD1 aligns across 7 bases. CDR1 and CDR2 (germline): MNHEY, SVGAGI. The CDR3 has 16 residues. V was pared by 2 bases and J by 4 bases, with 10 bases of the junction left unmatched.

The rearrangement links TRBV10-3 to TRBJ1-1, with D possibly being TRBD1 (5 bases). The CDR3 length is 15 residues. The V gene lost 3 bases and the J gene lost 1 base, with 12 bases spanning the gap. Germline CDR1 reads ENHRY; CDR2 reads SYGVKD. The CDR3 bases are TGTGCCATCAGTGATTTGGGTCAGGGGAACACTGAAGCTTTCTTT. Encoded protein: CAISDLGQGNTEAFF.

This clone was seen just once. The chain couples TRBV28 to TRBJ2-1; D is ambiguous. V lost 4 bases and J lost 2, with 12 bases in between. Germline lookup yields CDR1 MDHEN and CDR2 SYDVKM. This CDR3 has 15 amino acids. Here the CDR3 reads CASSSPVLTYNEQFF. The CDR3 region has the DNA TGTGCCAGCAGTTCACCGGTACTCACCTACAATGAGCAGTTCTTC.

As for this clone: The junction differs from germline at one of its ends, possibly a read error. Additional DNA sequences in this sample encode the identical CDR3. The CDR3 is CASSPSQGPGNTIYF. In DNA, the CDR3 is TGTGCCAGCTCACCAAGTCAGGGGCCTGGAAATACCATATATTTT. The rearrangement uses TRBV18 and TRBJ1-3; the D gene is possibly TRBD1 (6 bases). Germline V gives CDR1 KGHSH, CDR2 LQKENI. The CDR3 is 15 residues long.

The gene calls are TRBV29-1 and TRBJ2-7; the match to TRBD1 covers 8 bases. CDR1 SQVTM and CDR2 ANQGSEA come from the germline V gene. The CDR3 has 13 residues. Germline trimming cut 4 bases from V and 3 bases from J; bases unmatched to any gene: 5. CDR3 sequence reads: CSVAFDRGYEQYF. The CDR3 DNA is TGCAGCGTTGCGTTTGACAGGGGCTACGAGCAGTACTTC.

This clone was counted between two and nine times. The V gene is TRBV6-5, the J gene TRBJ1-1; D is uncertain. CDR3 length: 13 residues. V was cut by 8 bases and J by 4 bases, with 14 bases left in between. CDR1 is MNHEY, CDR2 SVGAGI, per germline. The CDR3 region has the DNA TGTGCCAGCTATCTGATACCTCTCACTGAAGCTTTCTTT. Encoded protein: CASYLIPLTEAFF.

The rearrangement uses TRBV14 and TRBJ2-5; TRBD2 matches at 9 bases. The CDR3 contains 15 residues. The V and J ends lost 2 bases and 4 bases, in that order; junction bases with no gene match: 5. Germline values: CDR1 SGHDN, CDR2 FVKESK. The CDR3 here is CASSQRLAGLETQYF. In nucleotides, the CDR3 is TGTGCCAGCAGCCAACGGCTAGCGGGGTTAGAGACCCAGTACTTC. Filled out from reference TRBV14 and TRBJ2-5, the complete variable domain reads EAGVTQFPSHSVIEKGQTVTLRCDPISGHDNLYWYRRVMGKEIKFLLHFVKESKQDESGMPNNRFLAERTGGTYSTLKVQPAELEDSGVYFCASSQRLAGLETQYFGPGTRLLVL.

CDR3 in DNA: TGTGCCAGTAGTATAAACAGGGTCACTGAAGCTTTCTTT. Translating it yields CASSINRVTEAFF. This rearrangement joins TRBV19 to TRBJ1-1; possible D gene TRBD1, 6 bases. The CDR3 contains 13 residues. V was cut by 2 bases and J by 4 bases, with 8 bases left in between. The V gene's germline CDR1 is LNHDA and CDR2 SQIVND (reference sequence). Using reference TRBV19 and TRBJ1-1 for the parts outside the CDR3, the full variable domain is DGGITQSPKYLFRKEGQNVTLSCEQNLNHDAMYWYRQDPGQGLRLIYYSQIVNDFQKGDIAEGYSVSREKKESFPLTVTSAQKNPTAFYLCASSINRVTEAFFGQGTRLTVV.

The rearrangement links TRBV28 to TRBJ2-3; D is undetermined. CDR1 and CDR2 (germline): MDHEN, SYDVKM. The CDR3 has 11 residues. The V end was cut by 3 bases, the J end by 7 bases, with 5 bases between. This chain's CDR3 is CASSLVYTQYF. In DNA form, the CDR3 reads TGTGCCAGCAGTTTGGTGTATACGCAGTATTTT.

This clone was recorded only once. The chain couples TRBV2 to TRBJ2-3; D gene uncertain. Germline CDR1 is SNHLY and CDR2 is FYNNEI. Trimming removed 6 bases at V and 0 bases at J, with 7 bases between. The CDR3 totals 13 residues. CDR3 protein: CASSVSSTDTQYF. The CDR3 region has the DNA TGTGCCAGCAGCGTGTCTAGCACAGATACGCAGTATTTT.

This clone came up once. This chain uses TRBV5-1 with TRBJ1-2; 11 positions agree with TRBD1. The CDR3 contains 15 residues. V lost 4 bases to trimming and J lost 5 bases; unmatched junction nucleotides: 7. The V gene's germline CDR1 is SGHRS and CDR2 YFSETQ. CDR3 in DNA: TGCGCCAGCAGCGAATCGGGACAGGGGGTTTATGGCTACACCTTC. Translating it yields CASSESGQGVYGYTF.

The CDR3 region has the DNA TGTGCCAGCAGCCAATGGTCGAGATCGGCCCAAAACATTCAGTACTTC. Amino acids: CASSQWSRSAQNIQYF. V usage is TRBV3-1 (or the pseudogene TRBV3-2) and J usage is TRBJ2-4; D remains ambiguous. The germline V gene has CDR1 LGHDT and CDR2 YNNKEL (reference sequence). V lost 2 bases and J 5 bases, leaving 16 bases between the germline ends. The CDR3 spans 16 residues.

The CDR3 nucleotides are TGTGCCAGTACCCGCAATTCGGGGACAGGGGAAGGCTACACCTTC. Translated: CASTRNSGTGEGYTF. The chain links TRBV19 to TRBJ1-2; 10 positions match TRBD1. Germline V gene data show CDR1 as LNHDA and CDR2 as SQIVND (reference sequence). With 7 bases clipped from V and 8 bases from J, the junction kept 13 bases outside the gene matches. The CDR3 consists of 15 residues.

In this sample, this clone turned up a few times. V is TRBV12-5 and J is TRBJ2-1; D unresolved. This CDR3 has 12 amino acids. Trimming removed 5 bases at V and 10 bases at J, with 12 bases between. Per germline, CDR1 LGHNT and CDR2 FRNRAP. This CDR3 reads CASGTNGPEQFF. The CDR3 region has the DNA TGTGCTAGTGGTACAAACGGGCCCGAGCAGTTCTTC.

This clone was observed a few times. CDR3 sequence: CASSQGTVNQPQHF. CDR3 DNA: TGTGCCAGCAGCCAAGGGACAGTGAATCAGCCCCAGCATTTT. The chain couples TRBV7-2 to TRBJ1-5; 7 bases align to TRBD1. CDR3 length equals 14 residues. CDR1 SGHTA and CDR2 FQGNSA come from the germline V gene. The junction had 5 bases not matched to a gene; V was cut back by 5 bases and J by 4 bases.

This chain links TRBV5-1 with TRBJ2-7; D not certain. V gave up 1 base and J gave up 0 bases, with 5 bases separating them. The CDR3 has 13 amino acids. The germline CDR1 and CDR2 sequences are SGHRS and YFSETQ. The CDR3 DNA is TGCGCCAGCAGCTTGATAGTCTCCTACGAGCAGTACTTC. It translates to CASSLIVSYEQYF.

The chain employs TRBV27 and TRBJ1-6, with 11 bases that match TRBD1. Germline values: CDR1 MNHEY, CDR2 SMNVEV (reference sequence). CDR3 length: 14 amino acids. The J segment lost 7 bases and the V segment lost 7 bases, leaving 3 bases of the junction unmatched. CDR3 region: CASTRDRGNSPLHF. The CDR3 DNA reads TGTGCCAGCACCCGGGACAGGGGGAATTCACCCCTCCACTTT.

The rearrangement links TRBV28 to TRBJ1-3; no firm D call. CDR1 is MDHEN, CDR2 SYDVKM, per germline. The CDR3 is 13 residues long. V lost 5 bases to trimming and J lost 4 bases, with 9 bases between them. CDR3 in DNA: TGTGCCAGCAGTCCAGGCCTAGGAAACACCATATATTTT. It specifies CASSPGLGNTIYF.

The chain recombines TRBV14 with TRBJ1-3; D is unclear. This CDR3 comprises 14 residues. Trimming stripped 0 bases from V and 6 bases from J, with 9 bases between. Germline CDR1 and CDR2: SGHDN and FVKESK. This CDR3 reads CASSQDLQINTIYF. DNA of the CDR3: TGTGCCAGCAGCCAAGATCTACAGATAAACACCATATATTTT.

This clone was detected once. CDR3 sequence: CASRGGLGTEAFF. As DNA, the CDR3 is TGTGCCAGCAGGGGGGGCCTAGGCACTGAAGCTTTCTTT. V and J are TRBV6-6 and TRBJ1-1, with D maybe TRBD1 (6 bases). CDR1 is MNHNY and CDR2 is SVGAGI in the germline V gene (reference sequence). Trimming took 6 bases from V and 4 from J, leaving 12 bases between them. This CDR3 region has 13 residues.

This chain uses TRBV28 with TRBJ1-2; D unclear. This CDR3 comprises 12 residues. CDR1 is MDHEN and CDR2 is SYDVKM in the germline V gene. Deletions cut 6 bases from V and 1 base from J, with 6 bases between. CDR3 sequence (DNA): TGTGCCAGCAGCGTACTTAACTATGGCTACACCTTC. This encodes CASSVLNYGYTF.

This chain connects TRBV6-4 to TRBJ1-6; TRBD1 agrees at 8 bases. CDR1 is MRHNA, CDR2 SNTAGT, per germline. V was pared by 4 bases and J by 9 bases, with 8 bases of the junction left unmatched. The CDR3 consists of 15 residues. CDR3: CASSALGQGGSPLHF. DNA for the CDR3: TGTGCCAGCAGTGCCCTTGGACAGGGCGGTTCACCCCTCCACTTT.

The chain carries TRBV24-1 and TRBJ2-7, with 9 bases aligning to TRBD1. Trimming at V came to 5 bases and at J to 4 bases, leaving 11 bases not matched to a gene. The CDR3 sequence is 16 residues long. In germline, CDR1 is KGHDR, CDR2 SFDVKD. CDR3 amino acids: CATSAIAGQGRYEQYF. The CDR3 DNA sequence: TGTGCCACCAGTGCTATTGCCGGACAGGGGAGGTACGAGCAGTACTTC.

The CDR3 DNA sequence: TGTGCCAGCAGCCCTGGGGGGACAGAAGGCCTTCAGTACTTC. Translation: CASSPGGTEGLQYF. The genes are TRBV9 and TRBJ2-4, with D tentatively TRBD1 (7 bases). Germline V gives CDR1 SGDLS, CDR2 YYNGEE. Trimming took off 4 bases at V and 11 bases at J, with 19 bases between the two ends. The CDR3 sequence is 14 residues long.

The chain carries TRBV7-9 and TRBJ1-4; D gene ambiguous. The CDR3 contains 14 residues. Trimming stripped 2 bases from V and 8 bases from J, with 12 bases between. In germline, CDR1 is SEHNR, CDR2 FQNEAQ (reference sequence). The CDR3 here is CASSLLTDSEKLFF. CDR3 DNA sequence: TGTGCCAGCAGCTTATTGACGGATTCGGAAAAACTGTTTTTT.

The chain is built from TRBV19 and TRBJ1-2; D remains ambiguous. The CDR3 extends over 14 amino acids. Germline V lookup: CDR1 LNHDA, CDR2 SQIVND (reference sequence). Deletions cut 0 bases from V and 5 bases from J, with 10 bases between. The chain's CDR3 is CASSIDLLQYGYTF. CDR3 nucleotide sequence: TGTGCCAGTAGTATAGATCTTCTCCAGTATGGCTACACCTTC.

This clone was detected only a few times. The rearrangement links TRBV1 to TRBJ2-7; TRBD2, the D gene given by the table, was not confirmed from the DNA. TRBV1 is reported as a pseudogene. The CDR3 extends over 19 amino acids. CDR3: CTSSRPPGLAGTNAYEQYF. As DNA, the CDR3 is TGCACCAGCAGCCGCCCACCGGGACTAGCGGGAACAAATGCCTACGAGCAGTACTTC.

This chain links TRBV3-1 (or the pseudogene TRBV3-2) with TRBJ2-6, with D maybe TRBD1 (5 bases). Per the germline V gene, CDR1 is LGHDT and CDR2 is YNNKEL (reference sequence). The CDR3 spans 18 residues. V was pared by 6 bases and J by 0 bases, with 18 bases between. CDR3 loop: CASSPRVSSSSGANVLTF. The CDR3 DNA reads TGTGCCAGCAGTCCCAGGGTATCGTCAAGCTCTGGGGCCAACGTCCTGACTTTC.